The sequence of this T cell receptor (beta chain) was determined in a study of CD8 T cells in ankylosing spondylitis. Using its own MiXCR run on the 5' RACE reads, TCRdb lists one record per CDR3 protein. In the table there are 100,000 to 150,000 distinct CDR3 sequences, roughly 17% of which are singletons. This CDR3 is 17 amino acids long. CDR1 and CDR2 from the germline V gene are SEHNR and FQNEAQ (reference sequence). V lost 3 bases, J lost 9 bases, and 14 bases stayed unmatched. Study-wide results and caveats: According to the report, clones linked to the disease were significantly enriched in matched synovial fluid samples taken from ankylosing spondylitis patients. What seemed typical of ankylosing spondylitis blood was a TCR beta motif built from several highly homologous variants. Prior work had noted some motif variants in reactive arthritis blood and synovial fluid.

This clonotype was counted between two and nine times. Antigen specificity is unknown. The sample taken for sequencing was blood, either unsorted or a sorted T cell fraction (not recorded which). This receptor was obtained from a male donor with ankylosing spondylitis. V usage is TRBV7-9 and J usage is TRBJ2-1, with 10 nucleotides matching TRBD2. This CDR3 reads CASSFTLAGVYQGEQFF. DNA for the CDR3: TGTGCCAGCAGCTTTACTCTAGCGGGAGTCTATCAGGGTGAGCAGTTCTTC.